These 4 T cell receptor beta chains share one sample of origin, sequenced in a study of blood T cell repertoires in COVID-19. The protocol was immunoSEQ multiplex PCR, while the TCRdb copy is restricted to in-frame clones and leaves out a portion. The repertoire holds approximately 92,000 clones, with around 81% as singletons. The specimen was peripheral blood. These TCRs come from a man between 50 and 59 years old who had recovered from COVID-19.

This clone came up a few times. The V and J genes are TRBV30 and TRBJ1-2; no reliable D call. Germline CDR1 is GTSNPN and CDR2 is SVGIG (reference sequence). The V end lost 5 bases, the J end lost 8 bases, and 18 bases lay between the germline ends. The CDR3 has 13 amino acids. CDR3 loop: CAWLKESAWGYTF. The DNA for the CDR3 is TGTGCCTGGCTTAAGGAGTCGGCTTGGGGCTACACCTTC.

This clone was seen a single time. CDR3 loop: CASSPTPGQGAYEQYF. The CDR3 nucleotides read TGTGCCAGCTCACCCACCCCGGGACAGGGGGCTTACGAGCAGTACTTC. The chain combines TRBV18 with TRBJ2-7; 12 bases fit TRBD1. Germline trimming cut 3 bases from V and 4 bases from J; bases unmatched to any gene: 7. Germline V gene lookup returns CDR1 KGHSH and CDR2 LQKENI. The CDR3 has 16 residues. The complete variable domain, with remaining parts taken from reference TRBV18 and TRBJ2-7, reads NAGVMQNPRHLVRRRGQEARLRCSPMKGHSHVYWYRQLPEEGLKFMVYLQKENIIDESGMPKERFSAEFPKEGPSILRIQQVVRGDSAAYFCASSPTPGQGAYEQYFGPGTRLTVT.

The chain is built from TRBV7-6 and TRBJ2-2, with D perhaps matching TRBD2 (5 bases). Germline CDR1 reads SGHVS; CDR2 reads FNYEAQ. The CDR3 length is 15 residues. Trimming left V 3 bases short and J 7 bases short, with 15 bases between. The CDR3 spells CASSLDGSRYGELFF. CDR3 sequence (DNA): TGTGCCAGCAGCTTGGATGGGAGTCGTTACGGGGAGCTGTTTTTT.

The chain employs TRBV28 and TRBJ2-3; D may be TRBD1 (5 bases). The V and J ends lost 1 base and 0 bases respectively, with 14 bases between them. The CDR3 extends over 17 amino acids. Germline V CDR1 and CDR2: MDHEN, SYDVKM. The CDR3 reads CASSLFRAVTSTDTQYF. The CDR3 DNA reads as TGTGCCAGCAGTTTATTCAGGGCAGTGACTAGCACAGATACGCAGTATTTT.